This section outlines one T cell receptor beta chain sequence together with its context. The data were obtained in a study of blood T cell repertoires in COVID-19. Study context: PBMCs, B-cell-depleted T cells, or T cells provided the cDNA or gDNA that made up the material.

The trim removed 1 base at V and 0 bases at J, leaving 9 bases unmatched. The germline gives CDR1 SGDLS, CDR2 YYNGEE. This CDR3 is 20 amino acids long. Here immunoSEQ multiplex PCR was the method, and the copy in TCRdb shows in-frame clones only, minus some. The sample consists of about 250,000 clones, roughly 83% of them appearing once. The clonotype originates from a woman of 80 years or more with COVID-19, enrolled during active disease. The rearrangement uses TRBV9 and TRBJ2-1; 14 positions agree with TRBD2. Material: peripheral blood. The CDR3 loop reads CASSVQSGLAGAFSYNEQFF. CDR3 DNA: TGTGCCAGCAGCGTACAATCGGGACTAGCGGGAGCCTTCTCCTACAATGAGCAGTTCTTC.